The rows below give T cell receptor beta chains drawn from one sample of a study of cytomegalovirus exposure and HLA in healthy donors. TCRdb's table, derived via immunoSEQ multiplex PCR, lists solely in-frame clones and lacks some. The table records 150,000 to 200,000 clones, 80% of them present only once. Sequences were obtained from PBMCs. These receptors came from a man younger than 35 in good health and CMV-seropositive. CDR3s include the opening cysteine and the closing phenylalanine or tryptophan. Fields, in order: J gene, V gene, D gene, clone size, CDR3 DNA, CDR3 protein. The D gene is left open where the match is weak. Where a row states a size, it is once, few, many or the class of an expanded clone; other rows omit it.

TRBJ1-3 | TRBV2 | . | . | TGTGCCAGCAGCCCTGGCGGAAACACCATATATTTT | CASSPGGNTIYF
TRBJ2-1 | TRBV5-4 | TRBD2 | . | TGTGCCAGCAGCTGGGGGGGAGCGACGATCCGAAACAATGAGCAGTTCTTC | CASSWGGATIRNNEQFF
TRBJ2-1 | TRBV9 | TRBD1 | . | TGTGCCAGCAGCGTCGGGACAGGCCTCTACAATGAGCAGTTCTTC | CASSVGTGLYNEQFF
TRBJ2-7 | TRBV5-4 | TRBD1 | . | TGTGCCAGCAGCTTTACAGGGGTTCAAGGCGAGCAGTACTTC | CASSFTGVQGEQYF
TRBJ2-5 | TRBV4-1 | . | once | TGCGCCAGCAGCCAACAGTGGGGGGGCCTAGAGACCCAGTACTTC | CASSQQWGGLETQYF
TRBJ2-1 | TRBV5-8 | . | . | TGTGCCAGCAGTCCTGGGACTCGGTCCTACAATGAGCAGTTCTTC | CASSPGTRSYNEQFF
TRBJ2-2 | TRBV2 | TRBD2 | . | TGTGCCAGCAACCTGGGACTAGTGTCGGGCACCGGGGAGCTGTTTTTT | CASNLGLVSGTGELFF
TRBJ2-6 | TRBV7-2 | TRBD1 | . | TGTGCCAGCCGGACGGCACTGGACAGGGGTTCTGGGGCCAACGTCCTGACTTTC | CASRTALDRGSGANVLTF
TRBJ1-5 | TRBV7-9 | . | . | TGTGCCAGCAGCTTAGCGGGCCATAGCAATCAGCCCCAGCATTTT | CASSLAGHSNQPQHF
TRBJ1-5 | TRBV12-1 | . | . | . | CASSPSGTGEYFCNQPQHF
TRBJ1-2 | TRBV15 | TRBD1 | . | TGTGCCACCAGCGGACAGGGCGTCTATGGCTACACCTTC | CATSGQGVYGYTF
TRBJ2-7 | TRBV12-5 | . | few | TGTGCTAGTGGGCTTCAGGATTCCTACGAGCAGTACTTC | CASGLQDSYEQYF
TRBJ1-2 | TRBV4-2 | . | . | TGTGCCAGCAGCCAAGATGGCTACAGCATACCTAACTATGGCTACACCTTC | CASSQDGYSIPNYGYTF
TRBJ2-7 | TRBV7-8 | . | . | TGTGCCAGCCTCTCGGACTACTCCTACGAGCAGTACTTC | CASLSDYSYEQYF
TRBJ2-7 | TRBV7-9 | TRBD2 | . | TGTGCCAGCAGCCCCCCCGGCCGCAGACTAGCGGGAGGGGAGCAGTACTTC | CASSPPGRRLAGGEQYF
TRBJ1-2 | TRBV27 | TRBD1 | . | TGTGCCAGCAGTCCCGGGACAGTGGACGGCTACACCTTC | CASSPGTVDGYTF
TRBJ2-1 | TRBV14 | . | . | TGTGCCAGCAGCCAGCCGGGACTCCGAGCCGATGAGCAGTTCTTC | CASSQPGLRADEQFF
TRBJ1-1 | TRBV19 | . | . | TGTGCCAGTAGTATTCGGGGGTCTGAAGCTTTCTTT | CASSIRGSEAFF
TRBJ2-5 | TRBV6-6 | TRBD2 | . | TGTGCCGGGGGGGACGGTCGTCAAGAGACCCAGTACTTC | CAGGDGRQETQYF
TRBJ1-1 | TRBV6-1 | . | few | TGTGCCAGCAGGCAGGGAGGTTTGAGGACTGAAGCTTTCTTT | CASRQGGLRTEAFF
TRBJ2-7 | TRBV2 | TRBD1 | few | TGTGCCAGCAGTGAAGGGTCAGGGGGTTTCTACGAGCAGTACTTC | CASSEGSGGFYEQYF
TRBJ2-7 | TRBV6-1 | . | . | TGTGCCAGCAGCTCCGGAGTGGGGGCTCCATACGAGCAGTACTTC | CASSSGVGAPYEQYF
TRBJ2-2 | TRBV7-3 | TRBD2 | . | TGTGCCAGCAGCTTATTTGGGGGGGAGGCGAACACCGGGGAGCTGTTTTTT | CASSLFGGEANTGELFF
TRBJ1-3 | TRBV6-1 | . | . | TGTGCCAGCAGAGTCACGACAGGAGCCGGAAACACCATATATTTT | CASRVTTGAGNTIYF
TRBJ2-7 | TRBV4-2 | TRBD2 | . | TGTGCCAGCAGACCGACTAGCGGGAGCTCCTACGAGCAGTACTTC | CASRPTSGSSYEQYF
TRBJ2-7 | TRBV4-2 | TRBD2 | . | TGTGCCAGCAGCCCGGGGGGAAGTATTGGCGAGCAGTACTTC | CASSPGGSIGEQYF
TRBJ2-4 | TRBV9 | TRBD1 | once | TGTGCCAGCAGCAAGGACAGGGACGAAAACATTCAGTACTTC | CASSKDRDENIQYF
TRBJ2-1 | TRBV5-1 | TRBD2 | . | TGCGCCAGCAGCTCCGTGCCGCGCGGGGGCAATGAGCAGTTCTTC | CASSSVPRGGNEQFF
TRBJ2-1 | TRBV6-1 | . | . | TGTGCCAGCAGTGTTTGGGGGGGCGCACGAGCCTACAATGAGCAGTTCTTC | CASSVWGGARAYNEQFF
TRBJ1-5 | TRBV2 | . | few | TGTGCCAGCAGTGATTGGAACAGGGAGCAGCCCCAGCATTTT | CASSDWNREQPQHF
TRBJ2-3 | TRBV5-1 | TRBD2 | . | TGCGCCAGCAGTGAACTAGCGGGAGCGTTTGATACGCAGTATTTT | CASSELAGAFDTQYF
TRBJ2-3 | TRBV5-4 | . | . | TGTGCCAGCAGCGGAGTGGGGGGGCCGGCAGATACGCAGTATTTT | CASSGVGGPADTQYF
TRBJ1-5 | TRBV19 | . | few | TGTGCCAGCGATACAGGGATTCAGCCCCAGCATTTT | CASDTGIQPQHF
TRBJ1-5 | TRBV27 | . | . | TGTGCCAGCAGCAGTCCGGGGGGGCAGCCCCAGCATTTT | CASSSPGGQPQHF
TRBJ2-3 | TRBV30 | . | . | TGTGCCTGGAGTTCCCCAGGGAGCACAGATACGCAGTATTTT | CAWSSPGSTDTQYF
TRBJ1-5 | TRBV7-2 | TRBD1 | . | TGTGCCAGCAGCTTCAAAGGGGGCGGCGTAGAGCCCCAGCATTTT | CASSFKGGGVEPQHF
TRBJ1-2 | TRBV4-1 | TRBD1 | . | TGCGCCAGCAGTCCAACCGGGACAGGGGGGCCCTATGGCTACACCTTC | CASSPTGTGGPYGYTF
TRBJ1-3 | TRBV4-3 | . | few | TGCGCCAGCAGCCAAGAGGCAGGGCTCTTTCGAAACACCATATATTTT | CASSQEAGLFRNTIYF
TRBJ2-1 | TRBV23-1 | . | . | TGCGCCCTGTTCGAGCAGTTCTTC | CALFEQFF
TRBJ1-1 | TRBV5-1 | . | few | TGCGCCAGCAGCTTTACAGTGGGGGCGGATATGTCGGAGGCTTTCTTT | CASSFTVGADMSEAFF
TRBJ1-3 | TRBV7-2 | TRBD1 | once | TGTGCCAGCGGGGGACAGGGGCTTTTAAACACCATATATTTT | CASGGQGLLNTIYF
TRBJ1-2 | TRBV5-1 | TRBD1 | few | TGCGCCAGCAGCTTGGCCTATGGGGCCACAGGGGTTGATGGCTACACCTTC | CASSLAYGATGVDGYTF
TRBJ2-3 | TRBV28 | TRBD2 | . | TGTGCCAGCAGTTTCTCGGGACTAGCGGGGGCGGGCACAGATACGCAGTATTTT | CASSFSGLAGAGTDTQYF
TRBJ2-7 | TRBV29-1 | TRBD1 | . | TGCAGCGTTGTATTGGGACAGGGGGGCGGCGAGCAGTACTTC | CSVVLGQGGGEQYF
TRBJ2-7 | TRBV6-5 | TRBD2 | . | TGTGCCAGCAGTCCCCTGGGGGAGGGGTACGAGCAGTACTTC | CASSPLGEGYEQYF